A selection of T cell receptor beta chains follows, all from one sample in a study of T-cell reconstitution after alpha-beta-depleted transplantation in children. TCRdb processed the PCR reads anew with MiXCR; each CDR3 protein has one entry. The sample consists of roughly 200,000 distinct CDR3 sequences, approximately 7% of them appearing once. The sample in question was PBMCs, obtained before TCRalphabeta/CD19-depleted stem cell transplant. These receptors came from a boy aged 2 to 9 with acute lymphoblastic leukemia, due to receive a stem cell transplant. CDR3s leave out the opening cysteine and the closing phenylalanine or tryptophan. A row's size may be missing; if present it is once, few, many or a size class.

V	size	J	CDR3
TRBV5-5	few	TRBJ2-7	ASSLPQGGYEQY
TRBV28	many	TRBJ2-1	ASSFGQGNRNEQF
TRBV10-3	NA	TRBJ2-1	AIPQGELGNEQF
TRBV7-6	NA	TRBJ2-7	ASSSNRDSNYEQY
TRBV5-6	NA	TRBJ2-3	ASSPRTGNTDTQY
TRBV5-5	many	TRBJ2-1	ASSFSPGNEQF
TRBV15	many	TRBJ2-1	ATSREETIHEQF
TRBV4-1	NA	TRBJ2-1	ASSPRSGATYNEQF
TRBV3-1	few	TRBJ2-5	ASSQVSGDQY
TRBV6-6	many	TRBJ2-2	ASRARLAGGNTGELF
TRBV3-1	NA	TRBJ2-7	ASSQALEQKSYEQY
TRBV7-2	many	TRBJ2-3	ASSINPTSTDTQY
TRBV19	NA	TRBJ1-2	ASSIPGFYYGYT
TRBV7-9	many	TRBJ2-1	ASSYLRTSGRSEEQF
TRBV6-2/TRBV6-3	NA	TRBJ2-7	ASSWDKISYEQY
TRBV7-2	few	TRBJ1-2	ASSRGDRGGYGYT
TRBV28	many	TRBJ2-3	ASLPGRGDTQY
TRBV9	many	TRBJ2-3	ASSISGRGADTQY
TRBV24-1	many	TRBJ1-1	ATSLKGTEAF
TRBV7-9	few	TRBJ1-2	ASSLSLAVGYT
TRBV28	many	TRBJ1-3	ASSRGGTGNTIY
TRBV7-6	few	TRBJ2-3	ASSSPDSSKDTQY
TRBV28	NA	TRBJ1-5	ASSIQDRGSNQPQH
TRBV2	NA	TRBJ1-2	ASSGVQMFYGYT
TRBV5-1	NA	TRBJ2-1	ASSLGARVNEQF
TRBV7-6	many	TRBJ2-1	ASSLEAGAYNEQF
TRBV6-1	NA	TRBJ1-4	ATERSGQGFGEKLF
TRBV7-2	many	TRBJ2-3	ASSPRDADTDTQY
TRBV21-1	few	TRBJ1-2	ASSSRVGYGYT
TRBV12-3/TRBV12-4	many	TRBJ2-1	ASSPSGGLSYNEQF
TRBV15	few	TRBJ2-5	ATSREETGVYETQY
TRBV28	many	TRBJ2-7	ATQPGAYEQY
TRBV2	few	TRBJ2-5	ASSDLGGGGNQETQY
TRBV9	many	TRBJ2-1	ASSVSGTGGNEQF
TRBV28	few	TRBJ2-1	ASSLWTSGSYEQF
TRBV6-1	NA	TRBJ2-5	ASILAETQY
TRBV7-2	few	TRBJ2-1	ASSLSHTASGYNEQF